This entry describes one TCR beta chain. The source of the sample is a study of blood T cell repertoires in COVID-19. Study-level background: COVID-19 samples collected from the United States, Italy and Spain covered acute and convalescent phases. T cells, B-cell-depleted T cells, or PBMCs provided the cDNA or gDNA that served as material.

Per germline, CDR1 SGHAT and CDR2 FQNNGV. Trimming left V 5 bases short and J 0 bases short, with 11 bases between. The CDR3 sequence is 15 residues long. As originally analysed: The assay estimated nucleated cells by amplifying reference gene primers. Assay used: immunoSEQ multiplex PCR; TCRdb lists only in-frame clones, some missing. V and J calls and clone size are those listed in that table; D and trimming were worked out from the DNA. There are about 220,000 clones in the sample; more than 70% occur only once, and roughly 13% lies in the top ten. Sequencing was carried out using peripheral blood. This receptor was obtained from a human donor in a cohort sampled during active COVID-19. The gene calls are TRBV11-2 and TRBJ1-3; D not resolved. The DNA of the CDR3 is TGTGCCAGCAGCCCTCGGCGGATCTCTGGAAACACCATATATTTT. This translates into CASSPRRISGNTIYF.